The source of this TCR beta chain is a study of radiation and T cells in renal cell carcinoma (dated by TCRdb to 2019 to 2021). A note on the overall study: Samples came from a clinical trial, in which primary renal cell carcinomas received 15 Gy stereotactic body radiation therapy followed by nephrectomy 4 weeks later. In total, 50 or so samples underwent TCR beta sequencing: around 26 tumors plus 27 peripheral blood samples. In the 40 to 55 samples combined, 4,016,671 unique CDR3 nucleotide sequences were found, encoding roughly 2,500,000 unique CDR3 amino acid sequences. General conclusions and limits of the study: An increase in top tumor clonotypes in blood was observed from baseline to 2 weeks post-radiation, followed by contraction by 4 weeks, which was taken to suggest transient expansion of tumor-resident clones. Effects of radiation dose or scheduling on the TCR repertoire could not be addressed with the single-armed trial design. Tracking of blood repertoire dynamics stopped at three to five weeks after treatment, with no follow-up past that point. Because pretreatment tumor biopsies were not available, the study could not determine whether clonotypes were already present within the tumor at baseline.

With respect to this clone: The antigen it recognizes is unknown. Base qualities are not at hand, and no much larger clone is one base apart.

This specimen's time point label, per the study, means: blood 2 weeks post-SBRT. Reading the label with the study, this specimen's treatment or condition is: 15 Gy SBRT to primary tumor, nephrectomy 4 weeks later. To follow tumor-enriched clonotypes, peripheral blood was collected serially from radiation-treated patients at baseline and again at 2 weeks and 4 weeks after SBRT. Every patient had renal cell carcinoma of clear cell pathology. The QIAamp DNA Blood Mini Kit (Qiagen) was used to prepare genomic DNA for TCR sequencing. The analyses included just those samples that passed every quality control check. V lost 3 bases and J lost 8 bases; the stretch between them is 18 bases long. The CDR3 holds 15 amino acids from the cysteine to the phenylalanine. The entry retains the CDR3 DNA only, 45 bases that are in frame from base 1. From a lookup of the germline V gene, CDR1 and CDR2 are SGHRS and YFSETQ.

The immunoSEQ kit was used, according to the manufacturer's recommendations, to generate TCR beta libraries from genomic DNA. To prepare libraries, a first multiplex PCR with proprietary primers was run, followed by a second PCR that added unique barcodes, and a bead cleanup was done after each round. Each sample batch included a kit-provided positive control reaction and a negative control reaction. The final libraries underwent checking on an Agilent 4200 TapeStation D1000 ScreenTape, volumetric pooling, and quantification by qPCR. Sequencing ran on an Illumina NextSeq500 with a MidOutput 150-cycle cartridge, using 156 Read1 and 15 Index1 cycles with kit custom primers. The pooled library was loaded at approximately 0.99 pM, and approximately 20% PhiX control was spiked in. The study's processing was this. Vendor-processed data were analyzed in R, and a clonotype was defined as all T cells sharing the same CDR3 nucleotide sequence. For clone abundance analyses, frequencies were normalized to the 10,000 most abundant clones in each sample. Public T cell clones, averaging fewer than five per sample, were removed before analysis. Tumor-enriched and baseline blood-enriched clonotypes were defined by at least a 32-fold difference in abundance between compartments. A beta-binomial differential abundance model was used to identify clonotypes that expanded or contracted between blood time points. Tumor-blood repertoire similarity was measured with the Baroni-Urbani and Buser coefficient, and group comparisons used two-tailed Wilcoxon tests in R. TCRdb re-hosts the immuneACCESS table, in-frame sequences only. Its copies lack some clones; in the studies checked, an unresolved V gene accounts for under half of them, and the cause for the rest is not known. That table is the source of V, J and clone size, and D and trimming were worked out from the DNA. The sample table records 150,000 to 160,000 clones; roughly 90% of these occur just once. The ten largest clones capture 13% of the sample.

This receptor was identified in a woman between 45 and 60 years old with renal cell carcinoma. This receptor chain uses TRBV5-1 and TRBJ2-1; the D gene lacks a confident call. The material was blood, obtained from a patient whose treatment included radiotherapy and nephrectomy. The CDR3 loop reads CASSWEVGFGDEQFF. The nucleotide sequence reads TGCGCCAGCAGCTGGGAAGTGGGGTTTGGGGATGAGCAGTTCTTC.